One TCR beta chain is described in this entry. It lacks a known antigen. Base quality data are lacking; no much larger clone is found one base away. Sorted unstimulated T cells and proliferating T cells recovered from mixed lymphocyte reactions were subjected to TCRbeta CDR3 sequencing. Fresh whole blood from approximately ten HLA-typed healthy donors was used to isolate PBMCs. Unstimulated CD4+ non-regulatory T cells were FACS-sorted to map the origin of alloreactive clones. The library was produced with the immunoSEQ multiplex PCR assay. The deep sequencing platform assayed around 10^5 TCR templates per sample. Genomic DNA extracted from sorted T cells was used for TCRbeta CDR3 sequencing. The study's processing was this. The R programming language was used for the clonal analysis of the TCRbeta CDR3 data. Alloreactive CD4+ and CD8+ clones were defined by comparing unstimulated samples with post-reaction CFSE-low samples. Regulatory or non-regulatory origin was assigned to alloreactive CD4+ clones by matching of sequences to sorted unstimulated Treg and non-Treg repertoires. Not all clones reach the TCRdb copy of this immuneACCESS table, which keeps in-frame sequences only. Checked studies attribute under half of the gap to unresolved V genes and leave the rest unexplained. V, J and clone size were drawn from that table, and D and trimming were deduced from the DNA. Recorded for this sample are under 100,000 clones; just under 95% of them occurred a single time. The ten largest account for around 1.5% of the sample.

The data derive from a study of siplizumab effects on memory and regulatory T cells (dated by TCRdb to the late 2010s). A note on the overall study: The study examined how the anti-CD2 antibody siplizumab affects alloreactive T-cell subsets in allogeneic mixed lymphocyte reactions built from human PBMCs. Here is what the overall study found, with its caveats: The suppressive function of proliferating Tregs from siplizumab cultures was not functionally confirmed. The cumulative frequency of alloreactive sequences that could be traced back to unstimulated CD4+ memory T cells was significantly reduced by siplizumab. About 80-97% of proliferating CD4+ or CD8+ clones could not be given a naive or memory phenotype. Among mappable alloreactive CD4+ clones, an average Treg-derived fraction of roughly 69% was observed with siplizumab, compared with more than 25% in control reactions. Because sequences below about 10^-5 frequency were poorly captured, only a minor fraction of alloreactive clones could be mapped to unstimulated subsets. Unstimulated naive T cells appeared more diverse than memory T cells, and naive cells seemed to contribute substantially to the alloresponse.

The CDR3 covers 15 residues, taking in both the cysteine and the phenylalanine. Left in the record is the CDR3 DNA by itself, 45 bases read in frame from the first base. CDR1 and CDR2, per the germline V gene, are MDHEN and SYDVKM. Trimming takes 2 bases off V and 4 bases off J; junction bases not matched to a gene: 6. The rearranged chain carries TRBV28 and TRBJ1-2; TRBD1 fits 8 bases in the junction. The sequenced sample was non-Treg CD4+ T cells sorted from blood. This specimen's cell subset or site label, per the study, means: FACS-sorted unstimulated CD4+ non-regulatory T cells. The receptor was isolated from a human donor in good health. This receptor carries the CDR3 CASSLGDRSPYGYTF. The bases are TGTGCCAGCAGTTTAGGGGACAGGAGCCCCTATGGCTACACCTTC.